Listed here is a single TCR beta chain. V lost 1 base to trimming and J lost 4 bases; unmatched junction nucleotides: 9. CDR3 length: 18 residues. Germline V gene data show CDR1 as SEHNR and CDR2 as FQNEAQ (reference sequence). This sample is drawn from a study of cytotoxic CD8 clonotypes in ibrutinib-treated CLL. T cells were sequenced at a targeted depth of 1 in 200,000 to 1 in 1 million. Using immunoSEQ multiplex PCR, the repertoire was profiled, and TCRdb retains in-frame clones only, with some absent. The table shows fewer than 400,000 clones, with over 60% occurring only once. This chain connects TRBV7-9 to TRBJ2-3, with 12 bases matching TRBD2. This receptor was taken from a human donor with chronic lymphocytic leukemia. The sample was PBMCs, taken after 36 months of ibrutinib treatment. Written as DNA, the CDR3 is TGTGCCAGCAGCTTAGTCCTCCTAGCGGGGGGGCAGGCAGATACGCAGTATTTT. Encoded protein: CASSLVLLAGGQADTQYF. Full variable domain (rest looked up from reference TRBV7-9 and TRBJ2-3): DTGVSQNPRHKITKRGQNVTFRCDPISEHNRLYWYRQTLGQGPEFLTYFQNEAQLEKSRLLSDRFSAERPKGSFSTLEIQRTEQGDSAMYLCASSLVLLAGGQADTQYFGPGTRLTVL.